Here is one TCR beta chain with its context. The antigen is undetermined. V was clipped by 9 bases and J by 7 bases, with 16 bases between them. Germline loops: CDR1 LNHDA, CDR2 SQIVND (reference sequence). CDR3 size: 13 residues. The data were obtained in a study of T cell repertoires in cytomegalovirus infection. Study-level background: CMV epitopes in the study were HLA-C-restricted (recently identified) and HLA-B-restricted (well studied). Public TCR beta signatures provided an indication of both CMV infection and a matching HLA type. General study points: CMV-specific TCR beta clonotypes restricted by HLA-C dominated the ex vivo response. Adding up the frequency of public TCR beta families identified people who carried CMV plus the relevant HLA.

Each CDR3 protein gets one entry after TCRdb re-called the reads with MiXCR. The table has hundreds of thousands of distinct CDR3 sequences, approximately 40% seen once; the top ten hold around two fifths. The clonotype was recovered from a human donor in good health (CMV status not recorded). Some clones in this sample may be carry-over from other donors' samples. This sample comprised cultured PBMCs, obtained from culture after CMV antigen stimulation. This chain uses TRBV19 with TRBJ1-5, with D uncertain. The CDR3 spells CASHDLLGQPQHF. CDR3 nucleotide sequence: TGTGCCAGCCATGACCTCCTAGGCCAGCCCCAGCATTTT.